Following are 24 T cell receptor beta chains from one sample sequenced in a study of CD8+ T cells in alopecia areata. RNA was extracted and reverse transcribed into cDNA as the sequencing template. The protocol was immunoSEQ multiplex PCR, while the TCRdb copy is restricted to in-frame clones and leaves out a portion. The repertoire holds 150,000 to 200,000 clones, with about three fifths as singletons. As to treatment: oral pan-JAK inhibitor, 5-10 mg twice daily. The input for sequencing was CD4+ T cells sorted from blood, taken between weeks 47 and 50, from a patient treated with tofacitinib. The receptors were sampled from a human donor with alopecia areata.

Turning to this clone: The germline gene is not matched at one end of the junction; a read error may be the cause. The chain couples TRBV29-1 to TRBJ2-3; 12 bases fit TRBD2. The CDR3 is 13 amino acids. Germline CDR1 SQVTM, CDR2 ANQGSEA. Here the CDR3 DNA reads TGCAGCGTTACTAGCGGGGGGCCAGATACGCGGTATTTT. Its protein product is CSVTSGGPDTRYF.

This clone was seen a handful of times. The rearrangement uses TRBV6-5 and TRBJ2-2; D not resolved. Germline CDR1 is MNHEY and CDR2 is SVGAGI. The V and J ends lost 4 bases and 7 bases respectively, with 7 bases between them. The CDR3 runs to 12 residues. In nucleotides, the CDR3 is TGTGCCAGCAGTTCCCCGGTCGGGGAGCTGTTTTTT. It specifies CASSSPVGELFF.

The V and J genes are TRBV4-1 and TRBJ1-1, with a weak D call TRBD1 (5 bases). V lost 0 bases to trimming and J lost 10 bases, with 21 bases between them. CDR3 length: 16 residues. Per the germline V gene, CDR1 is MGHRA and CDR2 is YSYEKL. The chain's CDR3 is CASSQETGTVLKVAFF. The CDR3 nucleotides read TGCGCCAGCAGCCAAGAGACCGGGACCGTCCTTAAGGTAGCTTTCTTT.

The rearrangement joins TRBV9 to TRBJ1-2; D gene unclear. The CDR3 runs 13 residues. Trimming removed 3 bases at V and 6 bases at J, with 12 bases between. Per the germline V gene, CDR1 is SGDLS and CDR2 is YYNGEE. The CDR3 sequence is CASSAGVFDGYTF. DNA of the CDR3: TGTGCCAGCAGCGCCGGGGTTTTCGATGGCTACACCTTC.

The count of this clone is one. The rearrangement uses TRBV15 and TRBJ1-3, with 8 positions matching TRBD1. V gave up 3 bases and J gave up 2 bases; unmatched junction bases: 3. Germline CDR1 is LNHNV and CDR2 is YYDKDF (reference sequence). The CDR3 runs to 15 residues. CDR3 coding DNA: TGTGCCACCAGCAGGTCGACAGGGGCTGGAAACACCATATATTTT. It specifies CATSRSTGAGNTIYF.

The V call is TRBV2, the J call TRBJ2-5, with 7 bases lining up with TRBD2. Per the germline V gene, CDR1 is SNHLY and CDR2 is FYNNEI. V shed 4 bases and J 11 bases; nucleotides not matched to a gene: 10. The CDR3 runs 13 residues. CDR3 region: CASSAGARGEQYF. CDR3 coding DNA: TGTGCCAGCAGTGCAGGAGCTCGGGGGGAGCAGTACTTC.

This sequence joins TRBV20-1 and TRBJ2-7; D is perhaps TRBD1 (5 bases). CDR3 length: 11 amino acids. Trimming removed 7 bases at V and 5 bases at J, with 12 bases between. The germline V gene has CDR1 DFQATT and CDR2 SNEGSKA (reference sequence). The CDR3: CSGVQGNEQYF. The DNA of the CDR3 is TGCAGTGGGGTCCAGGGAAACGAGCAGTACTTC.

The chain combines TRBV4-2 with TRBJ2-3; TRBD2 agrees at 7 bases. V was clipped by 0 bases and J by 1 base; unmatched bases: 4. Germline CDR1 and CDR2: LGHNA and YNFKEQ. The CDR3 extends over 16 amino acids. The CDR3 bases are TGTGCCAGCAGCCAAGACTTCACTAGCGGCACAGATACGCAGTATTTT. Translating it yields CASSQDFTSGTDTQYF.

The chain is built from TRBV30 and TRBJ1-6; no clear D gene. With 1 base removed from V and 11 bases from J, the gap between germline ends came to 9 bases. The CDR3 runs 12 residues. CDR1 and CDR2 from the germline V gene are GTSNPN and SVGIG (reference sequence). CDR3 protein: CAWSALDPPLHF. CDR3 nucleotide sequence: TGTGCCTGGAGTGCGCTAGACCCACCCCTCCACTTT. Based on the CDR3 plus reference TRBV30 and TRBJ1-6, the full variable domain is SQTIHQWPATLVQPVGSPLSLECTVEGTSNPNLYWYRQAAGRGLQLLFYSVGIGQISSEVPQNLSASRPQDRQFILSSKKLLLSDSGFYLCAWSALDPPLHFGNGTRLTVT.

The V call is TRBV10-3, the J call TRBJ2-2, with no clear D. Trimming stripped 4 bases from V and 4 bases from J, with 1 base between. The CDR3 length is 11 residues. From germline, CDR1 is ENHRY and CDR2 SYGVKD. The CDR3 sequence is CAISGTGELFF. In DNA form, the CDR3 reads TGTGCCATCAGTGGCACCGGGGAGCTGTTTTTT.

The chain carries TRBV28 and TRBJ1-5; D ambiguous. The CDR3 has 13 amino acids. V lost 5 bases to trimming and J lost 5 bases, with 10 bases between them. In germline, CDR1 is MDHEN, CDR2 SYDVKM. CDR3 nucleotides: TGTGCCAGCAGTCCTCGAGCGGATCAGCCCCAGCATTTT. This gives the protein CASSPRADQPQHF.

CDR3 residues: CASDETREPVEKLFF. In DNA form, the CDR3 reads TGCGCCAGCGATGAAACACGGGAACCGGTGGAGAAACTGTTTTTT. The chain couples TRBV23-1 to TRBJ1-4, with D unresolved. TRBV23-1 is treated as an ORF (open reading frame) with a function not yet certain. The CDR3 loop spans 15 amino acids. V lost 8 bases to trimming and J lost 11 bases, with 24 bases between them.

The gene calls are TRBV4-3 and TRBJ2-1; TRBD2 matches at 10 bases. CDR1 is LGHNA, CDR2 YSLEER, per germline. This CDR3 has 18 amino acids. J was trimmed by 2 bases and V by 1 base; bases with no gene match: 8. The CDR3 DNA reads as TGCGCCAGCAGCCAAGGTCTAGCGGGGGCCCCACCCTACAATGAGCAGTTCTTC. Its translation is CASSQGLAGAPPYNEQFF.

This clone was seen only once. The chain couples TRBV27 to TRBJ2-5; maybe TRBD1 (5 bases). V lost 0 bases and J 5 bases, leaving 10 bases between the germline ends. Per the germline V gene, CDR1 is MNHEY and CDR2 is SMNVEV (reference sequence). The length of the CDR3 is 14 residues. The CDR3 sequence is CASSLSQGPETQYF. The CDR3 DNA reads TGTGCCAGCAGTTTATCGCAGGGCCCTGAGACCCAGTACTTC.

This clone occurred a few times. The chain carries TRBV10-3 and TRBJ2-3; D tentatively reads TRBD1 or TRBD2 (6 bases each). The CDR3 has 14 residues. Germline V CDR1 and CDR2: ENHRY, SYGVKD. Deletions cut 4 bases from V and 0 bases from J, with 8 bases between. The CDR3 protein is CAISGGASTDTQYF. The CDR3 coding sequence is TGTGCCATCAGTGGGGGGGCCAGCACAGATACGCAGTATTTT.

The rearrangement links TRBV20-1 to TRBJ1-1; D unresolved. Germline values: CDR1 DFQATT, CDR2 SNEGSKA (reference sequence). This CDR3 region has 9 residues. Trimming cost V 8 bases and J 0 bases, with 1 base left between them. The CDR3 is CSLNTEAFF. The CDR3 DNA sequence: TGCAGTCTGAACACTGAAGCTTTCTTT.

The CDR3 DNA is TGCAGCGTCCTCCTGGAAGCGAACACTGAAGCTTTCTTT. The encoded protein is CSVLLEANTEAFF. The chain recombines TRBV29-1 with TRBJ1-1; D is uncertain. Trimming removed 6 bases at V and 1 base at J, with 12 bases between. From germline, CDR1 is SQVTM and CDR2 ANQGSEA. The CDR3 is 13 amino acids.

This clone was found a few times. J is TRBJ2-6 and V is TRBV6-5, with unresolved D. V was clipped by 5 bases and J by 4 bases, with 12 bases between them. The CDR3 spans 15 residues. The germline V gene has CDR1 MNHEY and CDR2 SVGAGI. This CDR3 reads CASSLIGSGANVLTF. For the CDR3, the DNA is TGTGCCAGCAGTCTTATCGGCTCAGGGGCCAACGTCCTGACTTTC.

The CDR3 is CASSLVVGGEQFF. The CDR3 DNA reads TGTGCCAGCAGCTTAGTGGTCGGGGGGGAGCAGTTCTTC. J is TRBJ2-1 and V is TRBV7-7, with 7 bases matching TRBD2. The CDR3 is made up of 13 amino acids. Germline assignment: CDR1 SSHAT and CDR2 FNYEAQ (reference sequence). Losses at the gene ends were 1 base for V and 10 bases for J; bases not matched to a gene: 4. The whole variable domain, filled in from reference TRBV7-7 and TRBJ2-1, reads GAGVSQSPRYKVTKRGQDVTLRCDPISSHATLYWYQQALGQGPEFLTYFNYEAQPDKSGLPSDRFSAERPEGSISTLTIQRTEQRDSAMYRCASSLVVGGEQFFGPGTRLTVL.

The chain uses TRBV9 and TRBJ2-2, with 8 bases that match TRBD1. With 3 bases clipped from V and 3 bases from J, the junction kept 1 base outside the gene matches. CDR3 size: 14 residues. Germline loops: CDR1 SGDLS, CDR2 YYNGEE. CDR3 DNA: TGTGCCAGCAGCGGACAGGGGTACACCGGGGAGCTGTTTTTT. Translated: CASSGQGYTGELFF.

The rearrangement links TRBV4-2 to TRBJ1-2, with D tentatively TRBD1 (5 bases). V gave up 0 bases and J gave up 3 bases, with 11 bases separating them. In germline, CDR1 is LGHNA, CDR2 YNFKEQ. The CDR3 extends over 15 amino acids. The CDR3 coding sequence is TGTGCCAGCAGCCAAGAGTGGGGGGACCACTATGGCTACACCTTC. It encodes CASSQEWGDHYGYTF.

This chain connects TRBV27 to TRBJ1-1; 10 nucleotides match TRBD1. V was pared by 4 bases and J by 11 bases, with 7 bases of the junction left unmatched. Looked up from germline, CDR1 is MNHEY and CDR2 is SMNVEV (reference sequence). This CDR3 comprises 13 residues. The CDR3 DNA follows: TGTGCCAGCAGTTCCGGGACAGGGGCGTCGGCTTTCTTT. Translated: CASSSGTGASAFF.

The gene calls are TRBV29-1 and TRBJ1-1; 10 bases agree with TRBD1. The CDR3 has 13 residues. Germline assignment: CDR1 SQVTM and CDR2 ANQGSEA. V lost 6 bases to trimming and J lost 11 bases; unmatched junction nucleotides: 12. The CDR3 bases are TGCAGCGTAAAGAGAGGGACAGGGGAGGTTGCTTTCTTT. It specifies CSVKRGTGEVAFF.

The rearrangement links TRBV29-1 to TRBJ1-4, with unresolved D. The CDR3 spans 13 residues. CDR1 is SQVTM, CDR2 ANQGSEA, per germline. The V end lost 4 bases, the J end lost 3 bases, and 9 bases lay between the germline ends. DNA of the CDR3: TGCAGCGTTGGGCGAGCCCCTAATGAAAAACTGTTTTTT. Its protein product is CSVGRAPNEKLFF.